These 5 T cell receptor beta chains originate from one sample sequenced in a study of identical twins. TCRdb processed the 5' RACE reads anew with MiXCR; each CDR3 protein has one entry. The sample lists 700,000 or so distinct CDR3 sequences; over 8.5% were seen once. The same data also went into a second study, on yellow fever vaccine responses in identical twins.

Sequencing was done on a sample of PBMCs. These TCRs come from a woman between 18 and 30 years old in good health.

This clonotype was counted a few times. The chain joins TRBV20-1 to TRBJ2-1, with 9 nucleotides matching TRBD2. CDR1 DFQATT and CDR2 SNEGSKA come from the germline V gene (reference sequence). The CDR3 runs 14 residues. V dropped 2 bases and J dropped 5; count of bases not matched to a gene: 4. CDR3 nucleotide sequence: TGCAGTGCTAGAAGGACTAGCGCCCACAATGAGCAGTTCTTC. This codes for CSARRTSAHNEQFF.

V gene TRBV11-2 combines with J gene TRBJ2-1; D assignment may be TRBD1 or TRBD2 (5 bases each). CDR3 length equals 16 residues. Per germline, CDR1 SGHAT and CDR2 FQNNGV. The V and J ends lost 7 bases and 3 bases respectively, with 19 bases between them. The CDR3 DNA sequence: TGTGCCAGCACCTCCTTGGTACGGGGCCTCTACAATGAGCAGTTCTTC. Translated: CASTSLVRGLYNEQFF.

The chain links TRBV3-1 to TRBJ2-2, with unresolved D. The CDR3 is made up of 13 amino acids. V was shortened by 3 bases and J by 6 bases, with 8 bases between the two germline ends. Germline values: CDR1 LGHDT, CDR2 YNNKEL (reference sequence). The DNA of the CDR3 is TGTGCCAGCAGCCATAATAGCCCCGGGGAGCTGTTTTTT. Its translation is CASSHNSPGELFF.

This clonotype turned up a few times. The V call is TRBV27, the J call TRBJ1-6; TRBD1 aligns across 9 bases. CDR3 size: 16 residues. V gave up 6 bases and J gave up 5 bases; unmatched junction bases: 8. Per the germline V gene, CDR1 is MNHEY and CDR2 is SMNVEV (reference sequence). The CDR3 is CASSQQGAGNNSPLHF. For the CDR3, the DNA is TGTGCCAGCAGCCAACAGGGGGCTGGAAATAATTCACCCCTCCACTTT.

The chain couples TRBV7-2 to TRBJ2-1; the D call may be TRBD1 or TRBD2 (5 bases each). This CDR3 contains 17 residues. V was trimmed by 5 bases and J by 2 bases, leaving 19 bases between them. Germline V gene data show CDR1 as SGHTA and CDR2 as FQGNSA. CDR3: CASSRGEVLGAYNEQFF. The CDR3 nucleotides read TGTGCCAGCAGCAGAGGAGAAGTACTAGGGGCCTACAATGAGCAGTTCTTC.